The T cell receptor beta chain described here comes from a study of T-cell memory formation after mild COVID-19. Study-level points and caveats: There was a balanced CD4/CD8 profile in clones contracting day 15 to 85, and later expanders leaned CD4+. Second-wave clones with a day 37 peak had unconfirmed SARS-CoV-2 specificity. Among contracting clones, CD4+ were mainly CM/EM and CD8+ enriched in EMRA. Pre-infection memory contained some responding clones, which suggested that cross-reactive memory had joined.

This clonotype was recorded many times. As yet, its antigen is unknown. Via MiXCR, TCRdb re-called the 5' RACE reads, giving one row per CDR3 protein. The profile shows approximately 150,000 distinct CDR3 sequences, 10% to 15% of them singletons. Between the trimmed V and J ends, which lost 4 bases and 4 bases, there was a span of 7 bases. Per germline, CDR1 SEHNR and CDR2 FQNEAQ (reference sequence). The CDR3 is 12 residues long. The chain uses TRBV7-9 and TRBJ1-2; D uncertain. The sequence was collected from a man between 18 and 29 years old who had mild COVID-19 (a few samples of this study predate the infection). Cell type and time point are not known. The sample comprised PBMCs or a T cell subset sorted from them (not recorded which). The CDR3 protein is CASSSDFYGYTF. The CDR3 coding sequence is TGTGCCAGCAGCTCGGACTTCTATGGCTACACCTTC.